The 17 T cell receptor beta chains below all came from one sample that was sequenced in a study of cytomegalovirus exposure and HLA in healthy donors (dated by TCRdb to the late 2010s). The protocol used for the library was the immunoSEQ multiplex PCR assay. For the multiplex PCR, a mixture combining 60 forward primers for TCR Vbeta segments and 13 reverse primers for TCR Jbeta segments was used. TCRdb mirrors the immuneACCESS table, restricted to in-frame sequences. Some clones are absent from its copies; in checked studies, under half trace to an unresolved V gene, and the reason for the others is unknown. The sample includes some 180,000 clones, with 77% observed a single time. The ten largest make up about 3.8% of the sample. Sequencing used PBMCs. The source of these receptors is a woman aged 55 to 70 in good health and CMV-seropositive.

J is TRBJ1-2 and V is TRBV6-5; D is perhaps TRBD1 (5 bases). CDR3 length: 12 amino acids. V lost 5 bases, J lost 9 bases, and 13 bases lay in between. The germline gives CDR1 MNHEY, CDR2 SVGAGI. The CDR3 region is CASSPLGGSYTF. CDR3 DNA sequence: TGTGCCAGCAGTCCCCTGGGGGGGAGCTACACCTTC.

A single count supports this clone. This chain links TRBV11-2 with TRBJ2-1, with a possible D match to TRBD1 (5 bases). The CDR3 is 13 residues long. Trimming left V 5 bases short and J 5 bases short, with 10 bases between. Germline assignment: CDR1 SGHAT and CDR2 FQNNGV. This CDR3 reads CASSRGMDNEQFF. CDR3 sequence (DNA): TGTGCCAGCAGCAGGGGTATGGACAATGAGCAGTTCTTC. The whole variable domain, filled in from reference TRBV11-2 and TRBJ2-1, reads EAGVAQSPRYKIIEKRQSVAFWCNPISGHATLYWYQQILGQGPKLLIQFQNNGVVDDSQLPKDRFSAERLKGVDSTLKIQPAKLEDSAVYLCASSRGMDNEQFFGPGTRLTVL.

The gene calls are TRBV6-4 and TRBJ2-7; 8 bases align to TRBD2. Looked up from germline, CDR1 is MRHNA and CDR2 is SNTAGT. The V gene end was trimmed by 8 bases and the J gene end by 2 bases; junction bases not matched to a gene: 14. This CDR3 is 16 amino acids long. CDR3 nucleotide sequence: TGTGCCAGCCACCAGGACTTCAGCGGGGGAGCCTACGAGCAGTACTTC. The encoded protein is CASHQDFSGGAYEQYF.

The J gene is TRBJ2-1, the V gene TRBV27; 8 bases agree with TRBD2. V was clipped by 0 bases and J by 6 bases; unmatched bases: 16. This CDR3 is 19 amino acids long. The V gene's germline CDR1 is MNHEY and CDR2 SMNVEV (reference sequence). The CDR3 bases are TGTGCCAGCAGTTTATCTAGGGTTGGCGGGAGGAGTCTGAGCAATGAGCAGTTCTTC. Its translation is CASSLSRVGGRSLSNEQFF.

This sequence joins TRBV13 and TRBJ1-2; D might be TRBD1 (5 bases). Germline assignment: CDR1 PRHDT and CDR2 FYEKMQ (reference sequence). The CDR3 runs 18 residues. The V and J ends lost 1 base and 8 bases respectively, with 26 bases between them. The CDR3 bases are TGTGCCAGCAGCTTAGTTTCGATTTCACCGGGGGAGGTTGGAGGCTACACCTTC. This codes for CASSLVSISPGEVGGYTF. The entire variable domain, with the rest obtained from reference TRBV13 and TRBJ1-2, is as follows: AAGVIQSPRHLIKEKRETATLKCYPIPRHDTVYWYQQGPGQDPQFLISFYEKMQSDKGSIPDRFSAQQFSDYHSELNMSSLELGDSALYFCASSLVSISPGEVGGYTFGSGTRLTVV.

The chain uses TRBV19 and TRBJ1-2, with 7 bases fitting TRBD1. Looked up from germline, CDR1 is LNHDA and CDR2 is SQIVND (reference sequence). This CDR3 is 12 amino acids long. V lost 10 bases, J lost 4 bases, and 6 bases stayed unmatched. The CDR3 protein is CATRQGSYGYTF. CDR3 bases: TGTGCCACCCGACAGGGAAGCTATGGCTACACCTTC.

This chain links TRBV5-4 with TRBJ2-3; 12 bases are a match to TRBD2. The V gene end was trimmed by 4 bases and the J gene end by 2 bases; junction bases not matched to a gene: 5. There are 16 residues in the CDR3. Per the germline V gene, CDR1 is SGHNT and CDR2 is YYREEE (reference sequence). The CDR3 nucleotides read TGTGCCAGCAGCGTCGGGACTAGCGGGTACACAGATACGCAGTATTTT. Translated: CASSVGTSGYTDTQYF.

The rearrangement uses TRBV18 and TRBJ1-1; weak D call: TRBD1 (6 bases). Germline CDR1 KGHSH, CDR2 LQKENI. V was clipped by 3 bases and J by 4 bases, with 24 bases between them. The CDR3 contains 18 residues. CDR3 amino acids: CASSPIVSGGARSTEAFF. In DNA, the CDR3 is TGTGCCAGCTCACCGATTGTTAGTGGGGGGGCAAGGAGCACTGAAGCTTTCTTT. The whole variable domain, filled in from reference TRBV18 and TRBJ1-1, reads NAGVMQNPRHLVRRRGQEARLRCSPMKGHSHVYWYRQLPEEGLKFMVYLQKENIIDESGMPKERFSAEFPKEGPSILRIQQVVRGDSAAYFCASSPIVSGGARSTEAFFGQGTRLTVV.

J is TRBJ2-5 and V is TRBV2, with D maybe TRBD1 (6 bases). Germline V gives CDR1 SNHLY, CDR2 FYNNEI. V dropped 10 bases and J dropped 2 bases, with 14 bases sitting between them. This CDR3 has 13 residues. The CDR3 sequence: CANQGGQQETQYF. The CDR3 DNA follows: TGTGCCAACCAGGGTGGACAGCAAGAGACCCAGTACTTC. The full variable domain, its missing parts supplied by reference TRBV2 and TRBJ2-5, is EPEVTQTPSHQVTQMGQEVILRCVPISNHLYFYWYRQILGQKVEFLVSFYNNEISEKSEIFDDQFSVERPDGSNFTLKIRSTKLEDSAMYFCANQGGQQETQYFGPGTRLLVL.

This chain's CDR3 is CASSTRRGAKNIQYF. Written as DNA, the CDR3 is TGTGCCAGTAGCACTAGAAGGGGGGCCAAAAACATTCAGTACTTC. The gene calls are TRBV19 and TRBJ2-4, with D possibly TRBD1 on 6 matching bases. Trimming cost V 6 bases and J 1 base, with 13 bases left between them. Germline loops: CDR1 LNHDA, CDR2 SQIVND (reference sequence). There are 15 residues in the CDR3. The variable domain in full, with the rest retrieved from reference TRBV19 and TRBJ2-4, is DGGITQSPKYLFRKEGQNVTLSCEQNLNHDAMYWYRQDPGQGLRLIYYSQIVNDFQKGDIAEGYSVSREKKESFPLTVTSAQKNPTAFYLCASSTRRGAKNIQYFGAGTRLSVL.

This clone turned up a few times. V and J are TRBV10-3 and TRBJ2-3, with TRBD2 as a possible D gene (6 bases). CDR1 is ENHRY, CDR2 SYGVKD, per germline. Trimming left V 8 bases short and J 1 base short, with 19 bases between. This CDR3 spans 16 amino acids. This CDR3 is CAISRYGDLGTDTQYF. As DNA, the CDR3 is TGTGCCATCTCGAGATACGGGGACTTGGGCACAGATACGCAGTATTTT.

The chain is built from TRBV10-1 and TRBJ1-4; D gene unclear. Germline V gene sequence: CDR1 WNHNN, CDR2 SYGVQD (reference sequence). The CDR3 runs to 14 residues. The ends were cut back, 4 bases at V and 0 bases at J, with 6 bases in the middle. The DNA of the CDR3 is TGCGCCAGCAGTGGCGGGCCAACTAATGAAAAACTGTTTTTT. Residues: CASSGGPTNEKLFF.

Remarks on this clone: A read error may account for a junction end that differs from germline. The chain employs TRBV19 and TRBJ1-1; the D gene is possibly TRBD1 (6 bases). This CDR3 is 16 amino acids long. Germline lookup yields CDR1 LNHDA and CDR2 SQIVND (reference sequence). CDR3 amino acids: CASSPLDRFVNTEAFF. In DNA, the CDR3 is TGTGCCAGTAGTCCTTTAGACAGGTTCGTGAATACTGAAGCTTTCTTT.

The V and J genes are TRBV19 and TRBJ1-3, with 8 bases fitting TRBD1. The CDR3 has 14 amino acids. After removal of 5 bases from V and 2 bases from J, the junction contained 2 bases not matched to a gene. Germline V lookup: CDR1 LNHDA, CDR2 SQIVND (reference sequence). The CDR3 spells CASSARGPGNTIYF. CDR3 sequence (DNA): TGTGCCAGTAGTGCCAGGGGGCCTGGAAACACCATATATTTT. The whole variable domain, filled in from reference TRBV19 and TRBJ1-3, reads DGGITQSPKYLFRKEGQNVTLSCEQNLNHDAMYWYRQDPGQGLRLIYYSQIVNDFQKGDIAEGYSVSREKKESFPLTVTSAQKNPTAFYLCASSARGPGNTIYFGEGSWLTVV.

This chain joins TRBV7-9 and TRBJ2-2; D ambiguous. Germline V lookup: CDR1 SEHNR, CDR2 FQNEAQ (reference sequence). Deletions cut 5 bases from V and 0 bases from J, with 10 bases between. The CDR3 extends over 15 amino acids. CDR3 nucleotide sequence: TGTGCCAGCAGCCCCCCATACTCGAACACCGGGGAGCTGTTTTTT. It yields the protein CASSPPYSNTGELFF.

This clone has only one observation. This rearrangement joins TRBV6-6 to TRBJ1-1, with TRBD1 matching 7 bases. CDR3 length: 14 residues. V was clipped by 6 bases and J by 3 bases; unmatched bases: 7. Germline assignment: CDR1 MNHNY and CDR2 SVGAGI (reference sequence). The DNA for the CDR3 is TGTGCCAGCAGCGGGTCCAGGGGGGACACTGAAGCTTTCTTT. This sequence encodes CASSGSRGDTEAFF.

The chain is built from TRBV10-1 and TRBJ2-1; 10 nucleotides match TRBD2. The CDR3 totals 14 residues. V lost 6 bases to trimming and J lost 8 bases; unmatched junction nucleotides: 7. CDR1 and CDR2 (germline): WNHNN, SYGVQD (reference sequence). Here the CDR3 DNA reads TGCGCCAGCAGATTAGCGGGGGGCGGGGATGAGCAGTTCTTC. Amino acids: CASRLAGGGDEQFF.